This TCR beta chain was observed in a study of technical replicates of blood from a few donors. The repertoire was sequenced with immunoSEQ multiplex PCR; TCRdb's copy has only in-frame clones and lacks some. The sample contains 55,000 to 75,000 clones, 90% to 95% of which appear only once. The CDR3 length is 13 residues. Trimming stripped 0 bases from V and 4 bases from J, with 9 bases between. The germline CDR1 and CDR2 sequences are SQVTM and ANQGSEA. The sample taken for sequencing was T cells isolated from PBMCs. This receptor was obtained from a human donor in good health. V gene TRBV29-1 combines with J gene TRBJ1-1; D is possibly TRBD1 (5 bases). CDR3: CSVEDFRGTEAFF. The CDR3 bases are TGCAGCGTTGAAGATTTTAGGGGCACTGAAGCTTTCTTT.